This entry lists 14 T cell receptor beta chains sequenced from one sample in a study of blood T cell repertoires in COVID-19. Produced via immunoSEQ multiplex PCR; TCRdb's table is partial and in-frame only. The data contain 300,000 or so clones, 87% of them singletons. Sequencing was done on a sample of PBMCs or T cells enriched from blood (not recorded which). The receptors originated from a woman in her twenties or thirties who had recovered from COVID-19.

The chain uses TRBV5-6 and TRBJ1-2; 8 bases fit TRBD1. The CDR3 is 13 amino acids. Germline CDR1 is SGHDT and CDR2 is YYEEEE. V was clipped by 3 bases and J by 3 bases; unmatched bases: 1. The CDR3 reads CASSSTGDYGYTF. CDR3 nucleotide sequence: TGTGCCAGCAGCTCGACAGGGGACTATGGCTACACCTTC.

The rearrangement links TRBV19 to TRBJ1-2; D gene uncertain. V was pared by 3 bases and J by 5 bases, with 10 bases between. The CDR3 contains 13 residues. The germline gives CDR1 LNHDA, CDR2 SQIVND (reference sequence). The CDR3 loop reads CASSIQARYGYTF. The CDR3 nucleotides read TGTGCCAGTAGTATCCAGGCCCGTTATGGCTACACCTTC.

The J gene is TRBJ1-5, the V gene TRBV30, with TRBD1 matching 9 bases. CDR1 is GTSNPN and CDR2 is SVGIG in the germline V gene (reference sequence). Losses at the gene ends were 1 base for V and 7 bases for J; bases not matched to a gene: 5. This CDR3 comprises 14 residues. CDR3 region: CAWSEDRGLQPQHF. CDR3 bases: TGTGCCTGGAGTGAGGACAGGGGCTTACAGCCCCAGCATTTT.

The chain joins TRBV9 to TRBJ1-6, with a weak D call TRBD1 (5 bases). This CDR3 has 13 residues. V was clipped by 4 bases and J by 10 bases, with 12 bases between them. Germline-derived CDR1 and CDR2 are SGDLS and YYNGEE. The DNA of the CDR3 is TGTGCCAGCAGCCCCCCAGGGAAATCACCCCTCCACTTT. Protein sequence: CASSPPGKSPLHF.

The chain joins TRBV6-5 to TRBJ1-1; D unresolved. CDR1 and CDR2 (germline): MNHEY, SVGAGI. The CDR3 runs 14 residues. V shed 7 bases and J shed 0 bases, with 12 bases lying between them. The CDR3 spells CASTRTFMNTEAFF. CDR3 bases: TGTGCCAGCACCCGGACTTTCATGAACACTGAAGCTTTCTTT.

Written as DNA, the CDR3 is TGTGCCAGTAGTATAGGGACAGGGCTCACAGATACGCAGTATTTT. As protein: CASSIGTGLTDTQYF. The chain joins TRBV19 to TRBJ2-3; TRBD1 agrees at 8 bases. Germline trimming cut 1 base from V and 2 bases from J; bases unmatched to any gene: 2. The CDR3 runs 15 residues. CDR1 is LNHDA, CDR2 SQIVND, per germline (reference sequence).

The CDR3 reads CASSVETGLYGYTF. The CDR3, as DNA: TGTGCCAGCAGCGTAGAAACAGGTCTCTATGGCTACACCTTC. The chain links TRBV9 to TRBJ1-2, with D possibly matching TRBD1 (5 bases). The CDR3 extends over 14 amino acids. V was pared by 0 bases and J by 4 bases, with 10 bases between. Looked up from germline, CDR1 is SGDLS and CDR2 is YYNGEE.

The chain carries TRBV10-1 and TRBJ2-3; 11 bases are a match to TRBD2. The CDR3 consists of 14 residues. CDR1 and CDR2 (germline): WNHNN, SYGVQD (reference sequence). The junction had 9 bases not matched to a gene; V was cut back by 9 bases and J by 7 bases. The CDR3 sequence is CARTRLAGSYTQYF. CDR3 DNA sequence: TGCGCCAGGACGCGACTAGCGGGGTCGTATACGCAGTATTTT.

The chain combines TRBV30 with TRBJ1-1; perhaps TRBD1 as D (6 bases). CDR3 length: 13 amino acids. The germline V and J ends were trimmed by 4 bases and 1 base, with 10 bases remaining between them. Per the germline V gene, CDR1 is GTSNPN and CDR2 is SVGIG (reference sequence). The CDR3 is CAWNTGQNTEAFF. For the CDR3, the DNA is TGTGCCTGGAACACAGGGCAGAACACTGAAGCTTTCTTT. The whole variable domain, filled in from reference TRBV30 and TRBJ1-1, reads SQTIHQWPATLVQPVGSPLSLECTVEGTSNPNLYWYRQAAGRGLQLLFYSVGIGQISSEVPQNLSASRPQDRQFILSSKKLLLSDSGFYLCAWNTGQNTEAFFGQGTRLTVV.

This chain connects TRBV19 to TRBJ2-3, with D unclear. The V gene's germline CDR1 is LNHDA and CDR2 SQIVND (reference sequence). The CDR3 is 13 residues long. Trimming removed 1 base at V and 6 bases at J, with 8 bases between. CDR3 in DNA: TGTGCCAGTAGTATAGGGCAGTTTGATACGCAGTATTTT. As protein: CASSIGQFDTQYF. Full variable domain (missing parts from reference TRBV19 and TRBJ2-3): DGGITQSPKYLFRKEGQNVTLSCEQNLNHDAMYWYRQDPGQGLRLIYYSQIVNDFQKGDIAEGYSVSREKKESFPLTVTSAQKNPTAFYLCASSIGQFDTQYFGPGTRLTVL.

The V call is TRBV5-8, the J call TRBJ2-2, with D possibly matching TRBD1 (5 bases). Germline assignment: CDR1 SGHTS and CDR2 YDEGEE. Trimming cost V 2 bases and J 1 base, with 12 bases left between them. The length of the CDR3 is 16 residues. CDR3 nucleotide sequence: TGTGCCAGCAGCTTTGACAGCTCATTGAACACCGGGGAGCTGTTTTTT. The encoded protein is CASSFDSSLNTGELFF. The complete variable domain, with remaining parts taken from reference TRBV5-8 and TRBJ2-2, reads EAGVTQSPTHLIKTRGQQATLRCSPISGHTSVYWYQQALGLGLQFLLWYDEGEERNRGNFPPRFSGRQFPNYSSELNVNALELEDSALYLCASSFDSSLNTGELFFGEGSRLTVL.

The rearrangement uses TRBV6-2 or TRBV6-3 and TRBJ1-5; 10 bases are shared with TRBD1. The CDR3 runs 15 residues. J lost 6 bases, V lost 4 bases, and 6 bases had no gene match. The germline V gene has CDR1 MNHEY and CDR2 SVGEGT. The CDR3 reads CASSWGQGISQPQHF. DNA of the CDR3: TGTGCCAGCAGTTGGGGACAGGGGATAAGTCAGCCCCAGCATTTT.

This clone is a singleton in its sample. V gene TRBV18 combines with J gene TRBJ1-2; possible D gene TRBD1, 6 bases. The CDR3 is made up of 12 amino acids. Between the trimmed V and J ends, which lost 4 bases and 8 bases, there was a span of 11 bases. CDR1 KGHSH and CDR2 LQKENI come from the germline V gene. CDR3 bases: TGTGCCAGCTCACTACAGGGAAACGGCTACACCTTC. Amino acid sequence: CASSLQGNGYTF.

V is TRBV24-1 and J is TRBJ2-7, with D perhaps TRBD1 (6 bases). Germline values: CDR1 KGHDR, CDR2 SFDVKD. This CDR3 contains 15 residues. Trimming removed 3 bases at V and 2 bases at J, with 13 bases between. CDR3 DNA: TGTGCCACCAGTGATGGACAGATTCAGACCTACGAGCAGTACTTC. Translating gives CATSDGQIQTYEQYF.